This TCR beta chain derives from a study of Graves' ophthalmopathy and Graves' hyperthyroidism. The TCR beta CDR3 regions underwent amplification from RNA transcripts. After a first-round RT-PCR with HTBI primers, a second-round multiplex PCR was run. TCRdb itself ran the multiplex PCR reads through MiXCR, one entry per CDR3 protein. The sample includes about 740,000 distinct CDR3 sequences, roughly two fifths of them seen just once. J was trimmed by 1 base and V by 7 bases; bases with no gene match: 6. Germline V CDR1 and CDR2: SQVTM, ANQGSEA. CDR3 length: 15 residues. The specimen sequenced was peripheral blood. This sequence joins TRBV29-1 and TRBJ2-3, with 12 nucleotides matching TRBD1. This clonotype was sampled from an adult man with Graves' ophthalmopathy. The CDR3 DNA reads TGCAGCGCGGGGACAGGGGGCTGGCGCACAGATACGCAGTATTTT. Translated: CSAGTGGWRTDTQYF.